This is a list of T cell receptor beta chains from one sample in a study of blood T cell repertoires in COVID-19. Method: immunoSEQ multiplex PCR; TCRdb's copy keeps in-frame clones and lacks some. This repertoire shows around 86,000 clones, over 65% found once; its top ten account for 12%. The sequenced sample was peripheral blood. These receptors all stem from a human donor in a cohort sampled during active COVID-19. The CDR3 runs from the conserved cysteine through the conserved F or W. D genes are given only for firm matches. Size values are once, few and many counts, or a class for expanded clones, and some rows have none.

clone size	D gene	J gene	V gene	CDR3 protein	CDR3 DNA
once	NA	TRBJ2-7	TRBV7-3	CASSFQGLEQYF	TGTGCCAGCAGCTTTCAGGGGCTCGAGCAGTACTTC
NA	NA	TRBJ2-6	TRBV27	CASSSILGLGSGANVLTF	TGTGCCAGCAGTTCCATCCTTGGACTCGGCTCTGGGGCCAACGTCCTGACTTTC
NA	NA	TRBJ2-5	TRBV7-8	CASSSTTQETQYF	TGTGCCAGCAGCTCCACTACACAAGAGACCCAGTACTTC
NA	NA	TRBJ2-5	TRBV30	CAWSVRGAETQYF	TGTGCCTGGAGTGTACGGGGAGCGGAGACCCAGTACTTC
NA	NA	TRBJ2-3	TRBV2	CASSRDSRTDTQYF	TGTGCCAGCAGCCGGGACTCTCGCACAGATACGCAGTATTTT
NA	TRBD1	TRBJ1-4	TRBV9	CASSTDRGNEKLFF	TGTGCCAGCAGCACTGACAGGGGTAATGAAAAACTGTTTTTT
few	TRBD2	TRBJ2-7	TRBV15	CATSSPSGRSSYEQYF	TGTGCCACCAGCAGCCCTAGCGGGAGGTCGTCCTACGAGCAGTACTTC
few	TRBD2	TRBJ2-7	TRBV7-2	CASSLALAGKIHEQYF	TGTGCCAGCAGCTTAGCACTAGCGGGAAAGATCCACGAGCAGTACTTC
NA	NA	TRBJ2-7	TRBV7-2	CASSFQHNYEQYF	TGTGCCAGCAGCTTCCAACACAACTACGAGCAGTACTTC
NA	TRBD1	TRBJ2-3	TRBV28	CASSSQGASRIDTQYF	TGTGCCAGCAGTTCTCAGGGGGCCTCTCGTATAGATACGCAGTATTTT
NA	NA	TRBJ1-4	TRBV7-9	CASSPSNEKLFF	TGTGCCAGCAGCCCATCCAATGAAAAACTGTTTTTT
NA	NA	TRBJ2-3	TRBV7-2	CASRLFGGLNPDTQYF	TGTGCCAGCAGGTTATTTGGAGGGCTCAATCCAGATACGCAGTATTTT
NA	NA	TRBJ2-7	TRBV9	CASSVAGTGFSYEQYF	TGTGCCAGCAGCGTCGCCGGCACAGGGTTCTCCTACGAGCAGTACTTC
NA	NA	TRBJ1-1	TRBV19	CASSPRGRGTEAFF	TGTGCCAGTAGTCCTCGGGGGAGAGGCACTGAAGCTTTCTTT
NA	NA	TRBJ1-5	TRBV5-1	CASSLQGLGQPQHF	TGCGCCAGCAGCTTGCAGGGATTAGGGCAGCCCCAGCATTTT
NA	TRBD2	TRBJ2-7	TRBV4-1	CASSRGTSGSPNVYEQYF	TGCGCCAGCAGCCGCGGGACTAGCGGGAGCCCTAACGTCTACGAGCAGTACTTC
NA	TRBD1	TRBJ2-7	TRBV19	CASTPQGSTTPFAPCPYEQYF	TGTGCCAGTACCCCACAGGGGTCCACGACCCCCTTCGCCCCCTGTCCTTACGAGCAGTACTTC
NA	TRBD2	TRBJ2-7	TRBV10-3	CAISNPGLESAEQYF	TGTGCCATCAGTAATCCGGGACTAGAGTCCGCCGAGCAGTACTTC
NA	TRBD2	TRBJ2-3	TRBV2	CASNGLAGPDTQYF	TGTGCCAGCAACGGACTAGCGGGACCAGATACGCAGTATTTT
NA	NA	TRBJ1-1	TRBV18	CASSPTRDTEAFF	TGTGCCAGCTCACCGACCAGGGACACTGAAGCTTTCTTT